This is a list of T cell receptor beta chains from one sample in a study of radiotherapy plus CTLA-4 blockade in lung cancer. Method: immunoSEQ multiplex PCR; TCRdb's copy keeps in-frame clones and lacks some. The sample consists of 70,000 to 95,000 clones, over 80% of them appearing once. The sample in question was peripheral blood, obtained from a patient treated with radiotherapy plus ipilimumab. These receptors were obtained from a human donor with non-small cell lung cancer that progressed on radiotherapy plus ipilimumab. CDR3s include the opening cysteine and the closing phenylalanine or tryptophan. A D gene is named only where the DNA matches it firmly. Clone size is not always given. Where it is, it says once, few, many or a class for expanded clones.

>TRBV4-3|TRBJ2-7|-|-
CASSQRDNSYEQYF
TGCGCCAGCAGCCAACGGGACAACTCCTACGAGCAGTACTTC
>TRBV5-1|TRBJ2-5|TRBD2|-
CASSPRTSGGGETQYF
TGCGCCAGCAGCCCCAGGACTAGCGGGGGTGGGGAGACCCAGTACTTC
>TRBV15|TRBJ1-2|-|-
CATSKRDGGYTF
TGTGCCACCAGCAAAAGGGACGGGGGCTACACCTTC
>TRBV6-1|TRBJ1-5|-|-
CASGANSNQPQHF
TGTGCCAGCGGGGCGAATAGCAATCAGCCCCAGCATTTT
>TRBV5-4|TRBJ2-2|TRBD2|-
CASSLMAWGLAVNTGELFF
TGTGCCAGCAGCTTGATGGCCTGGGGACTAGCGGTGAACACCGGGGAGCTGTTTTTT
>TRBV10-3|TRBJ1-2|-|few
CAISDPDGYGYTF
TGTGCCATCAGTGACCCGGACGGCTATGGCTACACCTTC
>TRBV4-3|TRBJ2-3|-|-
CASSQVGAADTQYF
TGCGCCAGCAGCCAAGTCGGCGCCGCGGATACGCAGTATTTT
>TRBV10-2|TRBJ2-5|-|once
CASSPQGTRETQYF
TGCGCCAGCAGCCCCCAGGGGACAAGGGAGACCCAGTACTTC
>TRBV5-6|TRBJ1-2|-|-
CASSLRDYGYTF
TGTGCCAGCAGCTTGAGGGACTATGGCTACACCTTC
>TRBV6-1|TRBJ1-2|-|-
CASTGGNYGYTF
TGTGCCAGCACGGGAGGTAACTATGGCTACACCTTC
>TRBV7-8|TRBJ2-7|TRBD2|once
CASSSGLAGYYEQYF
TGTGCCAGCAGCTCCGGACTAGCGGGATACTACGAGCAGTACTTC
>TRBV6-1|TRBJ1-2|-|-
CASSTTGGGRGYTF
TGTGCCAGTAGTACCACCGGTGGGGGGAGAGGCTACACCTTC
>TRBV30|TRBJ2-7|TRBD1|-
CAWSSRGPSEQYF
TGTGCCTGGTCAAGCAGGGGGCCGTCCGAGCAGTACTTC
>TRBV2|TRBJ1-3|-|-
CASSGWTRGDGNTIYF
TGTGCCAGCAGTGGATGGACCCGAGGTGATGGAAACACCATATATTTT
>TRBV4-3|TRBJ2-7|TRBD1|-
CASSHEISGTGTYEQYF
TGCGCCAGCAGCCACGAAATTTCCGGGACAGGGACCTACGAGCAGTACTTC
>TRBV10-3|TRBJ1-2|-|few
CAIQPRQEPNYGYTF
TGTGCCATTCAACCCCGACAGGAACCTAACTATGGCTACACCTTC
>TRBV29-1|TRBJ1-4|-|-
CSVGGIMGGEKLFF
TGCAGCGTTGGAGGGATTATGGGGGGTGAAAAACTGTTTTTT
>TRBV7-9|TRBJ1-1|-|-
CASSVRGGTEAFF
TGTGCCAGCAGCGTGCGAGGAGGGACTGAAGCTTTCTTT
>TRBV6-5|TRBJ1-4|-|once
CASSYEGRGNLFF
TGTGCCAGCAGTTACGAGGGGCGGGGCAATCTGTTTTTT
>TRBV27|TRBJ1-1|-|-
CASSPTGTRPFF
TGTGCCAGCAGTCCCACCGGCACCCGGCCTTTCTTT
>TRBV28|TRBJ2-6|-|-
CACNRGSGANVLTF
TGTGCCTGCAATCGGGGATCTGGGGCCAACGTCCTGACTTTC
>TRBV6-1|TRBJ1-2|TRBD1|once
CASSRTGELYYGYTF
TGTGCCAGCAGTCGGACAGGGGAATTGTACTATGGCTACACCTTC
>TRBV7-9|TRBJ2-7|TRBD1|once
CASSLSGTGGVSAREQYF
TGTGCCAGCAGCTTATCTGGGACAGGGGGCGTTTCAGCTCGCGAGCAGTACTTC
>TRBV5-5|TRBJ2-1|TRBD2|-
CASSFSGAYNEQFF
TGTGCCAGCAGCTTTAGCGGGGCCTACAATGAGCAGTTCTTC
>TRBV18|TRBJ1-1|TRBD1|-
CASSPSDPWDSNTEAFF
TGTGCCAGCTCACCATCAGACCCATGGGACAGCAACACTGAAGCTTTCTTT
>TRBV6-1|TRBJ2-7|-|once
CASSPYLGSDEQYF
TGTGCCAGCAGTCCTTACTTAGGTTCGGACGAGCAGTACTTC
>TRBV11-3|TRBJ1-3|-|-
CASSLDGPTGGTGNTIYF
TGTGCCAGCAGCTTAGATGGCCCCACCGGGGGGACTGGAAACACCATATATTTT
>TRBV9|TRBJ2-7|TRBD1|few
CASSAQQGAAYEQYF
TGTGCCAGCAGCGCCCAACAGGGGGCCGCCTACGAGCAGTACTTC
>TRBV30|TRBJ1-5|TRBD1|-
CAWRGQGNQPQHF
TGTGCCTGGAGGGGACAGGGGAATCAGCCCCAGCATTTT
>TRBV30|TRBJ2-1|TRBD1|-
CAWSRDSYNEQFF
TGTGCCTGGAGCCGGGACAGCTACAATGAGCAGTTCTTC
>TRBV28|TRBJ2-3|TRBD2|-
CASSYGGGAADTQYF
TGTGCCAGCAGTTACGGCGGGGGGGCGGCAGATACGCAGTATTTT
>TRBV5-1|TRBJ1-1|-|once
CASSLFRDGITEAFF
TGCGCCAGCAGCTTGTTTCGCGATGGGATCACTGAAGCTTTCTTT
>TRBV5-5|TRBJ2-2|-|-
CASSPGRTTGELFF
TGTGCCAGCAGTCCGGGGCGAACCACCGGGGAGCTGTTTTTT
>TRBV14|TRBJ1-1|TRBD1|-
CAITGGRTEAFF
TGTGCCATCACAGGGGGACGGACTGAAGCTTTCTTT
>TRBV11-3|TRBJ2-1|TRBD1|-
CASSLNRGPHNEQFF
TGTGCCAGCAGCTTAAACAGGGGGCCGCACAATGAGCAGTTCTTC
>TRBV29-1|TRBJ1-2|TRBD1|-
CSVEEFGQGGGYTF
TGCAGCGTTGAAGAGTTCGGACAGGGTGGTGGCTACACCTTC
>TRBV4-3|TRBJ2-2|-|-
CASSQDLLGTGELFF
TGCGCCAGCAGCCAAGACCTACTAGGCACCGGGGAGCTGTTTTTT
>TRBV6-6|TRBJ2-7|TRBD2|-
CASSQGLAESYEQYF
TGTGCCAGCAGTCAAGGACTAGCCGAGTCCTACGAGCAGTACTTC
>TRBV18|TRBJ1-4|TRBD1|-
CASSPWDRQNEKLFF
TGTGCCAGCTCACCATGGGACAGACAGAATGAAAAACTGTTTTTT
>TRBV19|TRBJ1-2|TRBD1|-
CASSINTWTGEGYTF
TGTGCCAGTAGCATAAATACTTGGACAGGGGAGGGCTACACCTTC
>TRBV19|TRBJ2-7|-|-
CASSRQVSSHEQYF
TGTGCCAGTAGTAGACAGGTCTCATCCCACGAGCAGTACTTC
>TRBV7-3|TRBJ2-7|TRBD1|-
CASTQGQGVLAYEQYF
TGTGCCAGCACCCAAGGACAGGGCGTCCTCGCCTACGAGCAGTACTTC
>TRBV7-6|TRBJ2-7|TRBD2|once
CASSLKTLAGGLAYEQYF
TGTGCCAGCAGCTTAAAGACGCTGGCGGGAGGGCTCGCCTACGAGCAGTACTTC
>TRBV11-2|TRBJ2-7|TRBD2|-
CASSFIAGGRREQYF
TGTGCCAGCAGCTTTATAGCGGGAGGCCGTCGCGAGCAGTACTTC
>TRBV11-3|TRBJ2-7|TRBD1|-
CASSFGTGPSYEQYF
TGTGCCAGCAGCTTCGGGACAGGGCCTAGTTACGAGCAGTACTTC
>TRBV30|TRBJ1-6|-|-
CAWRDRNYNSPLHF
TGTGCCTGGAGGGACAGAAACTATAATTCACCCCTCCACTTT
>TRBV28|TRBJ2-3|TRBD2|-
CASSFPLTSGGYLSTDTQYF
TGTGCCAGCAGTTTCCCGTTGACTAGCGGGGGATACCTAAGCACAGATACGCAGTATTTT
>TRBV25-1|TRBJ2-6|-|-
CASSENSGANVLTF
TGTGCCAGCAGTGAGAACTCTGGGGCCAACGTCCTGACTTTC
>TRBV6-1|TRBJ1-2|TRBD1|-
CASRGQGGTNYGYTF
TGTGCCAGCAGAGGACAGGGGGGTACTAACTATGGCTACACCTTC
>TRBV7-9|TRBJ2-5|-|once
CASSTVGETQYF
TGTGCCAGCAGCACGGTCGGGGAGACCCAGTACTTC
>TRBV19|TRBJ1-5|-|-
CASSIEAGRSQHF
TGTGCCAGTAGTATAGAAGCAGGGAGGTCCCAGCATTTT
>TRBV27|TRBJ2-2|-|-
CASSLADTNTGELFF
TGTGCCAGCAGTTTAGCGGACACGAACACCGGGGAGCTGTTTTTT
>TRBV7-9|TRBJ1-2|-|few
CASSPRGVDGYTF
TGTGCCAGCAGCCCTCGGGGGGTAGATGGCTACACCTTC
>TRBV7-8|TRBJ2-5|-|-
CASSLGGGRETQYF
TGTGCCAGCAGCTTAGGTGGGGGACGAGAGACCCAGTACTTC